The rows below give T cell receptor beta chains drawn from one sample of a study of blood T cells in healthy people across ages. TCRdb reprocessed the 5' RACE reads via MiXCR and lists one record per CDR3 protein. The sample consists of 650,000 to 800,000 distinct CDR3 sequences, around 43% of them appearing once. The sequenced sample was blood. These receptors originate from a man aged 55-75 years in good health. Each CDR3 is given with its conserved first and last residue. The D gene is left open where the match is weak. Part of the rows lack a size; the others show once, few, many or a class for expanded clones.

v_gene	d_gene	len	j_gene	abundance	CDR3aa	CDR3nt
TRBV28	-	12	TRBJ1-4	few	CASGRPNEKLFF	TGTGCCAGCGGGAGACCAAATGAAAAACTGTTTTTT
TRBV20-1	TRBD2	14	TRBJ2-1	-	CSAPLPGGYNEQFF	TGCAGTGCTCCCCTCCCGGGGGGTTACAATGAGCAGTTCTTC
TRBV18	TRBD1	15	TRBJ1-1	-	CASSLTGDVNTEAFF	TGTGCCAGCTCGCTGACAGGGGATGTGAACACTGAAGCTTTCTTT
TRBV15	-	12	TRBJ2-5	few	CATRPGWETQYF	TGTGCCACCAGACCAGGGTGGGAGACCCAGTACTTC
TRBV6-5	-	17	TRBJ1-1	few	CASSYSITAQRNTEAFF	TGTGCCAGCAGTTACTCGATCACCGCGCAGCGGAACACTGAAGCTTTCTTT
TRBV29-1	-	12	TRBJ2-4	-	CSVEEAADIQYF	TGCAGCGTTGAAGAAGCCGCGGACATTCAGTACTTC
TRBV18	TRBD1	15	TRBJ1-2	few	CASSPPGTGDYGYTF	TGTGCCAGCTCACCGCCCGGGACAGGGGACTATGGCTACACCTTC
TRBV5-1	TRBD1	13	TRBJ2-3	-	CASSGLGQGAQYF	TGCGCCAGCAGCGGACTGGGACAGGGGGCACAGTATTTT
TRBV6-5	-	16	TRBJ1-1	-	CASTSGWGGVGTEAFF	TGTGCCAGCACCTCGGGGTGGGGGGGTGTTGGCACTGAAGCTTTCTTT
TRBV7-2	TRBD2	16	TRBJ2-1	many	CASRLAGGAGYNEQFF	TGTGCCAGCAGGCTTGCCGGGGGGGCCGGCTACAATGAGCAGTTCTTC
TRBV28	-	15	TRBJ2-7	-	CASSLSSGVVYEQYF	TGTGCCAGCAGTTTGTCGTCTGGGGTAGTCTACGAGCAGTACTTC
TRBV29-1	-	14	TRBJ1-5	-	CSVSSGYSNQPQHF	TGCAGCGTCTCCTCAGGGTATAGCAATCAGCCCCAGCATTTT